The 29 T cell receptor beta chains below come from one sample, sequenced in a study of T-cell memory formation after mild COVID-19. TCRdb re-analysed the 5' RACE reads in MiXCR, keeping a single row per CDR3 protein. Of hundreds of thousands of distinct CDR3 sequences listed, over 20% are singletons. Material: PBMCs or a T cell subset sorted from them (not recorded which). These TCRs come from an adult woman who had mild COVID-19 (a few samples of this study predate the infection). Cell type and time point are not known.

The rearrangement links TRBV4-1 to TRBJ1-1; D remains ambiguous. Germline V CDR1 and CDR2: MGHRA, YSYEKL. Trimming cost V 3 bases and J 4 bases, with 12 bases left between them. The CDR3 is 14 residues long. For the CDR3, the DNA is TGCGCCAGCAGCCAGATGTATGAGGCCACTGAAGCTTTCTTT. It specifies CASSQMYEATEAFF.

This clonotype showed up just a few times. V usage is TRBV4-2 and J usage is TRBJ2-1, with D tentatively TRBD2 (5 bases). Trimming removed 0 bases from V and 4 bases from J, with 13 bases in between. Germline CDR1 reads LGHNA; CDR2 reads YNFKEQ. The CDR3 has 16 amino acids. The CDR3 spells CASSQERRITYNEQFF. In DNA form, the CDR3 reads TGTGCCAGCAGCCAAGAAAGGAGGATAACTTACAATGAGCAGTTCTTC.

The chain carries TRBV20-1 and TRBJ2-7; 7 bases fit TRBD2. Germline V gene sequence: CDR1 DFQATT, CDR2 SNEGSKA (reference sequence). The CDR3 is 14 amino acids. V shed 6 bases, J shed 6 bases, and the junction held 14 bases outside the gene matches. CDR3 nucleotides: TGCAGTGCCACGAGGGAGGGGCGTCCGGGCGAGCAGTACTTC. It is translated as CSATREGRPGEQYF.

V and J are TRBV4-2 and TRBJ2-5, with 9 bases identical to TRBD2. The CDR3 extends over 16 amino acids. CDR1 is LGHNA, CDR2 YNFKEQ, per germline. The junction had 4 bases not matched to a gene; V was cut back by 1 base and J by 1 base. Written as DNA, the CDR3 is TGTGCCAGCAGCCAAGGGGAGCGGGGGGTCCAAGAGACCCAGTACTTC. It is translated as CASSQGERGVQETQYF.

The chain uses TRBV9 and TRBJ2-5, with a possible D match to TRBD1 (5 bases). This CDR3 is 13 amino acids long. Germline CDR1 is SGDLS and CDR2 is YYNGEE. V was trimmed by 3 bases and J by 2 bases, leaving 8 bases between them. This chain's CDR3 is CASSAPGQETQYF. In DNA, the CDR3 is TGTGCCAGCAGCGCCCCAGGGCAAGAGACCCAGTACTTC.

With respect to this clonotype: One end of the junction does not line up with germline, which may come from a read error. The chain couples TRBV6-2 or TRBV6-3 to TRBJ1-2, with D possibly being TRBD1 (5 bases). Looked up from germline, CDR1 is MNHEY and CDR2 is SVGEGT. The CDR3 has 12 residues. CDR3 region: CASSYLPGTGNF. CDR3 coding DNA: TGTGCCAGCAGTTATCTCCCCGGGACCGGAAACTTC.

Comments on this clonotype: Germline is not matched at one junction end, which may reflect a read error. For the CDR3, the DNA is TGCAGTGCCCGGGACAGGACTAACTATGACTACACCTTC. It codes for CSARDRTNYDYTF. This chain links TRBV20-1 with TRBJ1-2; 8 bases line up with TRBD1. The CDR3 is 13 amino acids. The V gene's germline CDR1 is DFQATT and CDR2 SNEGSKA (reference sequence).

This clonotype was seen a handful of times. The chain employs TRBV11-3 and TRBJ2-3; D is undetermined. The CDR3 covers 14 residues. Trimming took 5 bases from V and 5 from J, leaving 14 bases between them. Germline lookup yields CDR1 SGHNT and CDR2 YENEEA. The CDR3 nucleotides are TGTGCCAGCAGCCCCCGCCCTTGGGGAGATACGCAGTATTTT. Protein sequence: CASSPRPWGDTQYF.

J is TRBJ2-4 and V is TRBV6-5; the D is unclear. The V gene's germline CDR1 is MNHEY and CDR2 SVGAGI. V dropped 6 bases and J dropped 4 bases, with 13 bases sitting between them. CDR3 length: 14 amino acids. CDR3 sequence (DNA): TGTGCCAGCAGACGAGGACGGCTGAAAAACATTCAGTACTTC. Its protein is CASRRGRLKNIQYF.

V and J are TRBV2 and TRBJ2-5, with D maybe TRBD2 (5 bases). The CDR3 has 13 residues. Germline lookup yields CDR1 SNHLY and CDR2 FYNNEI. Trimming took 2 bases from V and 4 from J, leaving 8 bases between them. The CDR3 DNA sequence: TGTGCCAGCAGTGAACGGGGTGGAGAGACCCAGTACTTC. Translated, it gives CASSERGGETQYF.

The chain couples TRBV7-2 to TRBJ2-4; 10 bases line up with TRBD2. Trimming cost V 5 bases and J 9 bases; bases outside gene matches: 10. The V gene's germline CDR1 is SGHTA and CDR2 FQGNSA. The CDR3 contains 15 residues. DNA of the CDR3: TGTGCCAGCAGCCTAAGTAGCGGGGGGCCACCCATTCAGTACTTC. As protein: CASSLSSGGPPIQYF. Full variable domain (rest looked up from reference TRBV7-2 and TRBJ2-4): GAGVSQSPSNKVTEKGKDVELRCDPISGHTALYWYRQSLGQGLEFLIYFQGNSAPDKSGLPSDRFSAERTGGSVSTLTIQRTQQEDSAVYLCASSLSSGGPPIQYFGAGTRLSVL.

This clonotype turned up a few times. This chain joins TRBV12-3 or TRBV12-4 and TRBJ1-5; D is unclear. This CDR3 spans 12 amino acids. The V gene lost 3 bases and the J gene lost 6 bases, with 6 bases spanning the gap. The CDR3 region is CASSFSVQPQHF. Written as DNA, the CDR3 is TGTGCCAGCAGTTTTTCGGTTCAGCCCCAGCATTTT.

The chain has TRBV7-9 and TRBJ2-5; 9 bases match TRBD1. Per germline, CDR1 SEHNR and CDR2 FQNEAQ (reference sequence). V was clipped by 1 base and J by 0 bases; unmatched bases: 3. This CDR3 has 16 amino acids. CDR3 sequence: CASSLGQGGDQETQYF. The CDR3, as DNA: TGTGCCAGCAGCTTAGGACAGGGGGGGGACCAAGAGACCCAGTACTTC.

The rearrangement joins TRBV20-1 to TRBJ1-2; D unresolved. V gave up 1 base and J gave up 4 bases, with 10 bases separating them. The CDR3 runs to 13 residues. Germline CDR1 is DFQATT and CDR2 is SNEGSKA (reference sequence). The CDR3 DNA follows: TGCAGTGCTAGAGGGGTGTCCGCCTATGGCTACACCTTC. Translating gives CSARGVSAYGYTF.

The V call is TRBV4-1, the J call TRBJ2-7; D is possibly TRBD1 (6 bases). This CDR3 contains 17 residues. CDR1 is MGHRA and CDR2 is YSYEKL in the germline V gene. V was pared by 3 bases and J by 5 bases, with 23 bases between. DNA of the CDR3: TGCGCCAGCAGCCAGCCGGGACAAATAGGCGTACGCGACGAGCAGTACTTC. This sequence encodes CASSQPGQIGVRDEQYF.

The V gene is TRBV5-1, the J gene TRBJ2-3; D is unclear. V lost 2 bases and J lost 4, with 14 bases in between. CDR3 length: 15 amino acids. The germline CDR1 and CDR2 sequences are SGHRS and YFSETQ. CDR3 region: CASSFIGGTADTQYF. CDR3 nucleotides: TGCGCCAGCAGCTTTATCGGCGGCACCGCAGATACGCAGTATTTT.

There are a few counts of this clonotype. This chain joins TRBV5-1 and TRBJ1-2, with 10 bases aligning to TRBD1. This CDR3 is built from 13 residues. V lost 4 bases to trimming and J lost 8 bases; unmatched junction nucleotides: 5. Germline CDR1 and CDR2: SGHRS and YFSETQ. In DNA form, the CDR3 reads TGCGCCAGCAGCAAGGGACAGGGGAAAGGCTACACCTTC. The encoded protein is CASSKGQGKGYTF.

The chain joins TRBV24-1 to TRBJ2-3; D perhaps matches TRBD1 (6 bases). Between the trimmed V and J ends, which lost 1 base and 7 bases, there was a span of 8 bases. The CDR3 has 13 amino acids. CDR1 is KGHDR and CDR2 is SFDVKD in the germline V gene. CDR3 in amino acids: CATSDFQGYTQYF. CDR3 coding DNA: TGTGCCACCAGTGATTTCCAGGGGTATACGCAGTATTTT.

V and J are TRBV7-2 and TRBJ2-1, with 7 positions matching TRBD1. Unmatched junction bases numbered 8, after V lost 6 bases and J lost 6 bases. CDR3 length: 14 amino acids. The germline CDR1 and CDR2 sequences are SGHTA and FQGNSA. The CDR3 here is CASRRGLAFNEQFF. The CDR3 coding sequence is TGTGCCAGCAGGAGGGGGCTAGCATTCAATGAGCAGTTCTTC.

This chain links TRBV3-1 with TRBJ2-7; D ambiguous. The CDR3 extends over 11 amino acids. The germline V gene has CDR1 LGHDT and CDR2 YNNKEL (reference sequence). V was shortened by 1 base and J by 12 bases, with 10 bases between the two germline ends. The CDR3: CASSQGQALYF. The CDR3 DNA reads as TGTGCCAGCAGCCAAGGACAAGCTCTGTACTTC.

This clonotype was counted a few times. The CDR3: CASSARMAGETQYF. The CDR3 region has the DNA TGTGCCAGCAGCGCCCGAATGGCTGGAGAGACCCAGTACTTC. The J gene is TRBJ2-5, the V gene TRBV11-2; D is unresolved. Trimming pared 5 bases from V and 4 bases from J, leaving 14 bases between. Per germline, CDR1 SGHAT and CDR2 FQNNGV. This CDR3 is 14 amino acids long.

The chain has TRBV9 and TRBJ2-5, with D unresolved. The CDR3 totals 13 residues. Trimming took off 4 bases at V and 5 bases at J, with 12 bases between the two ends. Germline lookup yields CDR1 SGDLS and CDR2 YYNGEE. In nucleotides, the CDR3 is TGTGCCAGCAGCAACGGCCGTGTGGAGACCCAGTACTTC. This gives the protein CASSNGRVETQYF.

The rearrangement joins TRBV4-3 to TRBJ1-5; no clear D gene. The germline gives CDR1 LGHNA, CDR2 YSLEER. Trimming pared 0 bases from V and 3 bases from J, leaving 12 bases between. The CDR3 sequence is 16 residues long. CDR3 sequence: CASSQDKNPDNQPQHF. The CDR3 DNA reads TGCGCCAGCAGCCAAGATAAGAACCCCGACAATCAGCCCCAGCATTTT.

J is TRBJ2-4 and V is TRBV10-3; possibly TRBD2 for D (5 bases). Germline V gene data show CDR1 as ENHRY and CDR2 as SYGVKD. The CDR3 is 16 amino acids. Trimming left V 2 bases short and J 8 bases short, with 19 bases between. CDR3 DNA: TGTGCCATCAGTGAGACGTGGACGGCGGCGGGTGACATTCAGTACTTC. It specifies CAISETWTAAGDIQYF.

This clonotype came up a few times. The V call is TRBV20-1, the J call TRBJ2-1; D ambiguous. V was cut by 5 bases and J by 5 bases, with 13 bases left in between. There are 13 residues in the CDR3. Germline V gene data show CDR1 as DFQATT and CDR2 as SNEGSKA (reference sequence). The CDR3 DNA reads TGCAGTGCTCACTACGACGAAGACAATGAGCAGTTCTTC. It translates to CSAHYDEDNEQFF.

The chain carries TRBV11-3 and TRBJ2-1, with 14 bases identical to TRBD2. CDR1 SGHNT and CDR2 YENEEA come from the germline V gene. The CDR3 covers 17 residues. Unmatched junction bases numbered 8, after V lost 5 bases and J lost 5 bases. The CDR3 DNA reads TGTGCCAGCAGCCCAGCCACGGGACTAGCGGGGGACAATGAGCAGTTCTTC. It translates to CASSPATGLAGDNEQFF.

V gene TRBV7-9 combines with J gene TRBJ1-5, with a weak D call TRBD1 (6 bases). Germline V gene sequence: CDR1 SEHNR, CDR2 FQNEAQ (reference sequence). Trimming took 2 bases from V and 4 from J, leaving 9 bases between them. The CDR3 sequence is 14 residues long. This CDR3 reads CASSLTGPNQPQHF. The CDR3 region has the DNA TGTGCCAGCAGCTTAACAGGGCCGAATCAGCCCCAGCATTTT.

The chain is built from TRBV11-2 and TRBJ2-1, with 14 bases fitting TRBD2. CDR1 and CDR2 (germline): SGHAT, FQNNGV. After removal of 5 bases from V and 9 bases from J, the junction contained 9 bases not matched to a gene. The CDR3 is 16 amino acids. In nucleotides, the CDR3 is TGTGCCAGCAGCGCAGGGACTAGCGGGAGATGGGGTGAGCAGTTCTTC. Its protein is CASSAGTSGRWGEQFF.

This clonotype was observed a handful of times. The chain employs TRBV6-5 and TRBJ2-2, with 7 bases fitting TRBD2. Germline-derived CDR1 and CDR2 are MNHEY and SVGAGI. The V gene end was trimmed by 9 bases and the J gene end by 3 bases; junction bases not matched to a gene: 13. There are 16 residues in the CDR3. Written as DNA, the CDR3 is TGTGCCAGTTCTTCGACTAGCCGATATTACACCGGGGAGCTGTTTTTT. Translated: CASSSTSRYYTGELFF.